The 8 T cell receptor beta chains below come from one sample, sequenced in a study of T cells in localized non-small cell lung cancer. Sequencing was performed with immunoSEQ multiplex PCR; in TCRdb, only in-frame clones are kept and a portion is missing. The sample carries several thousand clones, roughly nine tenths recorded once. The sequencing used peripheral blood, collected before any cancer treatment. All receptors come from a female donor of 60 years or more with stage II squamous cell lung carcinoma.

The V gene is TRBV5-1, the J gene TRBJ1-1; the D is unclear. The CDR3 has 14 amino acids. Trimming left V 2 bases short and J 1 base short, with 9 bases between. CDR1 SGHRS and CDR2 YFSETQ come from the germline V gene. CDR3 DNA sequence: TGCGCCAGCAGCTTCCGGGATGGGAACACTGAAGCTTTCTTT. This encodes CASSFRDGNTEAFF.

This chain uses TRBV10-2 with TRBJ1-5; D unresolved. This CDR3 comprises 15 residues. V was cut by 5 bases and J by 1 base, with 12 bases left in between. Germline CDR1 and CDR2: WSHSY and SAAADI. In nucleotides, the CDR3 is TGCGCCAGCAGTCTGGCACCTATGAGCAATCAGCCCCAGCATTTT. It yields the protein CASSLAPMSNQPQHF.

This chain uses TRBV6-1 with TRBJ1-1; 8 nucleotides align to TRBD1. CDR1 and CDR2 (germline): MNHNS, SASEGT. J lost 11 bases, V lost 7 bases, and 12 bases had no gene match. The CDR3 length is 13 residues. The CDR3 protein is CASKRTGMKWAFF. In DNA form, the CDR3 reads TGTGCCAGCAAACGGACAGGGATGAAATGGGCTTTCTTT.

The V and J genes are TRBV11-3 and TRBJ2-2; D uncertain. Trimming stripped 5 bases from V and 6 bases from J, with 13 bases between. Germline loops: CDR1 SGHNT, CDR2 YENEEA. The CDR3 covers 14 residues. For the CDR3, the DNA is TGTGCCAGCAGCCCCCTAGGTGCCGCCGGGGAGCTGTTTTTT. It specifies CASSPLGAAGELFF.

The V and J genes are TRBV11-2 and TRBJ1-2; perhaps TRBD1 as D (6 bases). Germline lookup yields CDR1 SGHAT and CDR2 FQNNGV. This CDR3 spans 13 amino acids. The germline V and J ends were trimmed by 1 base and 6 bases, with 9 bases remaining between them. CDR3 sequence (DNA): TGTGCCAGCAGCTTAGTCAGGGGCCATGGCTACACCTTC. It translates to CASSLVRGHGYTF.

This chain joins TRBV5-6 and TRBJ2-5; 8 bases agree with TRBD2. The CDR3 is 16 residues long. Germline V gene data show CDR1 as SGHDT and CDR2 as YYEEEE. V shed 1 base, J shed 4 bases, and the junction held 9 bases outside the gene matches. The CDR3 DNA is TGTGCCAGCAGCTTGCCCCCGGCGGGAGGAAGAGAGACCCAGTACTTC. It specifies CASSLPPAGGRETQYF. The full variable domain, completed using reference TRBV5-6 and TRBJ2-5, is DAGVTQSPTHLIKTRGQQVTLRCSPKSGHDTVSWYQQALGQGPQFIFQYYEEEERQRGNFPDRFSGHQFPNYSSELNVNALLLGDSALYLCASSLPPAGGRETQYFGPGTRLLVL.

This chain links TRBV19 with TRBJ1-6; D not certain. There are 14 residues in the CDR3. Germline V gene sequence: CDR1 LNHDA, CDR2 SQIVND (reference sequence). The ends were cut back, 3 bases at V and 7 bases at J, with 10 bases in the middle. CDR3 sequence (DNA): TGTGCCAGTAGTATTTACAGCGAGAATTCACCCCTCCACTTT. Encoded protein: CASSIYSENSPLHF. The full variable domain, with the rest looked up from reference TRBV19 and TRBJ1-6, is DGGITQSPKYLFRKEGQNVTLSCEQNLNHDAMYWYRQDPGQGLRLIYYSQIVNDFQKGDIAEGYSVSREKKESFPLTVTSAQKNPTAFYLCASSIYSENSPLHFGNGTRLTVT.

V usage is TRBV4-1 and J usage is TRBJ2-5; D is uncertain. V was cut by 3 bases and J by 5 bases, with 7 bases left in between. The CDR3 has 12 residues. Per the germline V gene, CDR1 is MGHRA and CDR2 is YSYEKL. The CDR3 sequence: CASSQVEETQYF. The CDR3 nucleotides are TGCGCCAGCAGCCAGGTAGAGGAGACCCAGTACTTC.